The rows below give T cell receptor beta chains drawn from one sample of a study of response to subunit inactivated influenza vaccine. TCRdb redid the calling of the RT-PCR reads with MiXCR, one entry per CDR3 protein. The sample holds hundreds of thousands of distinct CDR3 sequences, about a sixth seen once. Sequences were derived from PBMCs from blood, sampled about 12 days after vaccination. These receptors all stem from a man aged 45 to 65 who received an inactivated influenza vaccine. Both conserved end residues are part of each CDR3. Fields, in order: clone size, J gene, D gene, V gene, CDR3 DNA, CDR3 protein. D genes are given only for firm matches. Clone size is shown for a subset of rows, as once, few, many or a class of expanded clone.

clone_size: NA
j_call: TRBJ2-5
d_call: NA
v_call: TRBV28
cdr3_nt: TGTGCCAGCAGCCAGAACCGGCTTAGAAAAGAGACCCAGTACTTC
cdr3_aa: CASSQNRLRKETQYF

clone_size: NA
j_call: TRBJ2-5
d_call: TRBD1
v_call: TRBV12-3/TRBV12-4
cdr3_nt: TGTGCCAGTTCTCCGGGGACAGGGATAGTGGAGACCCAGTACTTC
cdr3_aa: CASSPGTGIVETQYF

clone_size: NA
j_call: TRBJ1-3
d_call: NA
v_call: TRBV4-3
cdr3_nt: TGCGCCAGCAGCCAAGTCTACGGGGGTTACTCTGGAAACACCATATATTTT
cdr3_aa: CASSQVYGGYSGNTIYF

clone_size: NA
j_call: TRBJ1-6
d_call: NA
v_call: TRBV5-8
cdr3_nt: TGTGCCAGCAGCTTGGCCAGGACAGTAGGGTATTCACCCCTCCACTTT
cdr3_aa: CASSLARTVGYSPLHF

clone_size: few
j_call: TRBJ1-2
d_call: TRBD1
v_call: TRBV6-5
cdr3_nt: TGTGCCAGCAGTTTAGGACAGGGTGGCTTTTTTGGCTACACCTTC
cdr3_aa: CASSLGQGGFFGYTF

clone_size: many
j_call: TRBJ2-2
d_call: TRBD2
v_call: TRBV10-3
cdr3_nt: TGTGCCATCAGTGGAGGTAGCGGGAGAGAGACCGGGGAGCTGTTTTTT
cdr3_aa: CAISGGSGRETGELFF

clone_size: many
j_call: TRBJ2-1
d_call: TRBD1
v_call: TRBV6-2/TRBV6-3
cdr3_nt: TGTGCCAGCAAAGGGACAGGCCTCTACAATGAGCAGTTCTTC
cdr3_aa: CASKGTGLYNEQFF

clone_size: NA
j_call: TRBJ1-5
d_call: TRBD1
v_call: TRBV2
cdr3_nt: TGTGCCAGCAGTGTCTTGGGACAGGGGGGACCCCAGCATTTT
cdr3_aa: CASSVLGQGGPQHF

clone_size: NA
j_call: TRBJ2-5
d_call: NA
v_call: TRBV15
cdr3_nt: TGTGCCACCAGCAGGACAGGTAGCCAAGAGACCCAGTACTTC
cdr3_aa: CATSRTGSQETQYF

clone_size: few
j_call: TRBJ2-1
d_call: TRBD2
v_call: TRBV12-3/TRBV12-4
cdr3_nt: TGTGCCAGCAGGGCGGGGGACCGATGGGGAAATGAGCAGTTCTTC
cdr3_aa: CASRAGDRWGNEQFF

clone_size: many
j_call: TRBJ1-1
d_call: NA
v_call: TRBV6-5
cdr3_nt: TGTGCCAGCAGTTACTCGTTGGGCGGCGGAGCTTTCTTT
cdr3_aa: CASSYSLGGGAFF

clone_size: many
j_call: TRBJ1-1
d_call: TRBD1
v_call: TRBV6-2/TRBV6-3
cdr3_nt: TGTGCCAGCAGCTGGACAGGGTCGAACACTGAAGCTTTCTTT
cdr3_aa: CASSWTGSNTEAFF

clone_size: NA
j_call: TRBJ2-1
d_call: TRBD2
v_call: TRBV7-8
cdr3_nt: TGTGCCAGCAGCGGGGGAGGGCTAATCACGTTCTTC
cdr3_aa: CASSGGGLITFF

clone_size: NA
j_call: TRBJ2-2
d_call: NA
v_call: TRBV24-1
cdr3_nt: TGTGCCACCAGTGGTCTGACTACAGCCACCGGGGAGCTGTTTTTT
cdr3_aa: CATSGLTTATGELFF

clone_size: NA
j_call: TRBJ2-2
d_call: NA
v_call: TRBV6-2/TRBV6-3
cdr3_nt: TGTGCCAGCAGTTACTTGCGGAACACCGGGGAGCTGTTTTTT
cdr3_aa: CASSYLRNTGELFF

clone_size: few
j_call: TRBJ2-5
d_call: TRBD2
v_call: TRBV5-1
cdr3_nt: TGCGCCAGCAGCACCAGCGGGAGGTTTGAGACCCAGTACTTC
cdr3_aa: CASSTSGRFETQYF

clone_size: few
j_call: TRBJ1-2
d_call: TRBD1
v_call: TRBV18
cdr3_nt: TGTGCCAGCTCACCACCCGGACAGGCCTCCGGTTACACCTTC
cdr3_aa: CASSPPGQASGYTF

clone_size: few
j_call: TRBJ2-7
d_call: TRBD2
v_call: TRBV10-3
cdr3_nt: TGTGCCATCAGTGAGTCGAGCCGGGGAGGGAAGGACGAGCAGTACTTC
cdr3_aa: CAISESSRGGKDEQYF

clone_size: few
j_call: TRBJ2-7
d_call: NA
v_call: TRBV5-1
cdr3_nt: TGCGCCAGCAGCTTGGGGAAGGGATCGGGGTATTACGAGCAGTACTTC
cdr3_aa: CASSLGKGSGYYEQYF

clone_size: few
j_call: TRBJ2-2
d_call: TRBD1
v_call: TRBV9
cdr3_nt: TGTGCCAGCAGCGTAGGCCAGGGGGTGGCCGGGGAGCTGTTTTTT
cdr3_aa: CASSVGQGVAGELFF

clone_size: NA
j_call: TRBJ1-5
d_call: TRBD1
v_call: TRBV5-1
cdr3_nt: TGCGCCAGCAGCTTAACAGGGGGCAGTGGGCCCCAGCATTTT
cdr3_aa: CASSLTGGSGPQHF

clone_size: few
j_call: TRBJ1-6
d_call: NA
v_call: TRBV4-3
cdr3_nt: TGCGCCAGCAGCCAAGATCTTCGTTCACCCCTCCACTTT
cdr3_aa: CASSQDLRSPLHF

clone_size: NA
j_call: TRBJ1-6
d_call: TRBD1
v_call: TRBV23-1
cdr3_nt: TGCGCCATCCTCCACCGAGGACAGGGGGCGATGTCACCCCTCCACTTT
cdr3_aa: CAILHRGQGAMSPLHF

clone_size: few
j_call: TRBJ2-5
d_call: TRBD2
v_call: TRBV5-1
cdr3_nt: TGCGCCAGCAGCCGACTAGCGGGACGCCAAGAGACCCAGTACTTC
cdr3_aa: CASSRLAGRQETQYF

clone_size: NA
j_call: TRBJ2-2
d_call: TRBD2
v_call: TRBV5-6
cdr3_nt: TGTGCCAGCAGCCGTCTAGCGGGGGGGCCGGTCGGGGAGCTGTTTTTT
cdr3_aa: CASSRLAGGPVGELFF

clone_size: NA
j_call: TRBJ2-1
d_call: NA
v_call: TRBV12-5
cdr3_nt: TGTGCTAGTGGTTTGGGCCTAATGTACAATGAGCAGTTCTTC
cdr3_aa: CASGLGLMYNEQFF

clone_size: NA
j_call: TRBJ1-3
d_call: NA
v_call: TRBV7-2
cdr3_nt: TGTGCCAGCAGCTTAAGAATCCAAGGCTTCTCTGGAAACACCATATATTTT
cdr3_aa: CASSLRIQGFSGNTIYF

clone_size: few
j_call: TRBJ2-5
d_call: NA
v_call: TRBV6-2/TRBV6-3
cdr3_nt: TGTGCCAGCACCCCCCTCGGTGGAGAGACCCAGTACTTC
cdr3_aa: CASTPLGGETQYF

clone_size: few
j_call: TRBJ1-1
d_call: NA
v_call: TRBV29-1
cdr3_nt: TGCAGCGTTGCGGGGGCCCGTGAAGCTTTCTTT
cdr3_aa: CSVAGAREAFF

clone_size: many
j_call: TRBJ1-5
d_call: NA
v_call: TRBV20-1
cdr3_nt: TGCAGTGCTAGAGCCCCAGACAGATCCAATCAGCCCCAGCATTTT
cdr3_aa: CSARAPDRSNQPQHF

clone_size: few
j_call: TRBJ2-5
d_call: TRBD1
v_call: TRBV5-1
cdr3_nt: TGCGCCAGCAGCTTACAGGGGTTTGAGGGCCAAGAGACCCAGTACTTC
cdr3_aa: CASSLQGFEGQETQYF

clone_size: NA
j_call: TRBJ2-7
d_call: TRBD2
v_call: TRBV20-1
cdr3_nt: TGCAGTGCTAGAGATTGGACTAGCGGGACGGACGAGCAGTACTTC
cdr3_aa: CSARDWTSGTDEQYF

clone_size: many
j_call: TRBJ2-3
d_call: TRBD2
v_call: TRBV28
cdr3_nt: TGTGCCAGCAGTCTGAGGGGACTAGCGACTAATACGCAGTATTTT
cdr3_aa: CASSLRGLATNTQYF

clone_size: NA
j_call: TRBJ2-3
d_call: NA
v_call: TRBV6-2/TRBV6-3
cdr3_nt: TGTGCCAGCAGAAACCGACGCACAGATACGCAGTATTTT
cdr3_aa: CASRNRRTDTQYF

clone_size: many
j_call: TRBJ2-7
d_call: TRBD1
v_call: TRBV18
cdr3_nt: TGTGCCAGCTCACCTTTGGAAACCGGGACAGGGTCCTACGAGCAGTACTTC
cdr3_aa: CASSPLETGTGSYEQYF

clone_size: NA
j_call: TRBJ2-7
d_call: NA
v_call: TRBV5-1
cdr3_nt: TGCGCCAGCAGCTTGGCCCGACAGTTTGAAGAGCAGTACTTC
cdr3_aa: CASSLARQFEEQYF

clone_size: many
j_call: TRBJ1-3
d_call: TRBD1
v_call: TRBV20-1
cdr3_nt: TGCAGTGCTACCGACAGGGGGCCTGGAAACACCATATATTTT
cdr3_aa: CSATDRGPGNTIYF

clone_size: few
j_call: TRBJ1-4
d_call: TRBD1
v_call: TRBV12-3/TRBV12-4
cdr3_nt: TGTGCCAGCAGCCATACGGGACAGGGAGGTGAAAAACTGTTTTTT
cdr3_aa: CASSHTGQGGEKLFF

clone_size: few
j_call: TRBJ2-5
d_call: TRBD1
v_call: TRBV6-2/TRBV6-3
cdr3_nt: TGTGCCAGCAGTTACTCTGACAGGGCCCAAGAGACCCAGTACTTC
cdr3_aa: CASSYSDRAQETQYF

clone_size: few
j_call: TRBJ2-7
d_call: TRBD2
v_call: TRBV24-1
cdr3_nt: TGTGCCACCAGTGATACCATAAGCGGGAGTATCCACGAGCAGTACTTC
cdr3_aa: CATSDTISGSIHEQYF

clone_size: few
j_call: TRBJ2-7
d_call: TRBD1
v_call: TRBV25-1
cdr3_nt: TGTGCCAGCAGTCTGACAGGGATATACTCCTACGAGCAGTACTTC
cdr3_aa: CASSLTGIYSYEQYF

clone_size: few
j_call: TRBJ2-5
d_call: TRBD1
v_call: TRBV5-6
cdr3_nt: TGTGCCAGCAGCTTCCGGGACAGGGAATTTGAGACCCAGTACTTC
cdr3_aa: CASSFRDREFETQYF

clone_size: many
j_call: TRBJ2-1
d_call: NA
v_call: TRBV11-2
cdr3_nt: TGTGCCAGCAGCCACGCGAGGGGCTTCAGCTCCTACAATGAGCAGTTCTTC
cdr3_aa: CASSHARGFSSYNEQFF

clone_size: NA
j_call: TRBJ2-7
d_call: TRBD1
v_call: TRBV6-1
cdr3_nt: TGTGCCAGCAGTCCCACCGGGACAGGGAAGTACGAGCAGTACTTC
cdr3_aa: CASSPTGTGKYEQYF

clone_size: NA
j_call: TRBJ2-1
d_call: TRBD1
v_call: TRBV3-1
cdr3_nt: TGTGCCAGCAGCCAATGGGACAGCCACAATGAGCAGTTCTTC
cdr3_aa: CASSQWDSHNEQFF

clone_size: NA
j_call: TRBJ1-1
d_call: NA
v_call: TRBV6-1
cdr3_nt: TGTGCCAGCAGCGCCCGTGAAGCTTTCTTT
cdr3_aa: CASSAREAFF

clone_size: NA
j_call: TRBJ2-3
d_call: NA
v_call: TRBV15
cdr3_nt: TGTGCCACCAGCAGAGATTGGGGGGGGCCGGCAGATACGCAGTATTTT
cdr3_aa: CATSRDWGGPADTQYF

clone_size: NA
j_call: TRBJ2-3
d_call: NA
v_call: TRBV30
cdr3_nt: TGTGCCTGGAGTATCCGCGATACGCAGTATTTT
cdr3_aa: CAWSIRDTQYF

clone_size: once
j_call: TRBJ1-1
d_call: NA
v_call: TRBV3-1
cdr3_nt: TGTGCCAGCAGCCAGTACGGTACGAACACTGAAGCTTTCTTT
cdr3_aa: CASSQYGTNTEAFF

clone_size: once
j_call: TRBJ2-1
d_call: TRBD2
v_call: TRBV3-1
cdr3_nt: TGTGCCAGCAGCCAGTTCTTAGCGGGACCATACAATGAGCAGTTCTTC
cdr3_aa: CASSQFLAGPYNEQFF

clone_size: NA
j_call: TRBJ2-1
d_call: TRBD2
v_call: TRBV24-1
cdr3_nt: TGTGCCACAGGAGGACCTCTAGCGGGAGGGCCCAATGAGCAGTTCTTC
cdr3_aa: CATGGPLAGGPNEQFF

clone_size: few
j_call: TRBJ2-3
d_call: TRBD2
v_call: TRBV12-3/TRBV12-4
cdr3_nt: TGTGCCAGCAATAAGCGGGGGGACACAGATACGCAGTATTTT
cdr3_aa: CASNKRGDTDTQYF

clone_size: many
j_call: TRBJ2-1
d_call: TRBD1
v_call: TRBV7-2
cdr3_nt: TGTGCCAGCAGCTTAGGAGGGGGCTTGCAGTTCTTC
cdr3_aa: CASSLGGGLQFF

clone_size: few
j_call: TRBJ2-6
d_call: TRBD2
v_call: TRBV5-1
cdr3_nt: TGCGCCAGCAGCTTGTTGCTAGCGGGCTCTGGGGCCAACGTCCTGACTTTC
cdr3_aa: CASSLLLAGSGANVLTF

clone_size: few
j_call: TRBJ1-3
d_call: NA
v_call: TRBV4-1
cdr3_nt: TGCGCCAGCAGCCAAGATACGCGAAGGGCCAGGCCTGGAAACACCATATATTTT
cdr3_aa: CASSQDTRRARPGNTIYF

clone_size: NA
j_call: TRBJ2-2
d_call: NA
v_call: TRBV12-3/TRBV12-4
cdr3_nt: TGTGCCAGCCTAGGGTTAACCGGGGAGCTGTTTTTT
cdr3_aa: CASLGLTGELFF

clone_size: NA
j_call: TRBJ2-3
d_call: NA
v_call: TRBV20-1
cdr3_nt: TGCAGTGCTGTCCCGACTAGGTCAACGCAGTATTTT
cdr3_aa: CSAVPTRSTQYF